This T cell receptor (beta chain) was profiled in a study of blood T cell repertoires in COVID-19. The CDR3 extends over 16 amino acids. Germline V lookup: CDR1 SGHVS, CDR2 FNYEAQ. Trimming at V came to 1 base and at J to 6 bases, leaving 3 bases not matched to a gene. Some clones are missing from TCRdb's copy, which holds only in-frame ones; the method was immunoSEQ multiplex PCR. The sample lists around 250,000 clones, under 90% occurring once. The rearrangement uses TRBV7-6 and TRBJ2-2; TRBD2 matches at 12 bases. The sequence came from a woman under 30 with acute or convalescent COVID-19. The sample comprised peripheral blood. The CDR3 loop is CASSLGTSGTSGELFF. The DNA for the CDR3 is TGTGCCAGCAGCTTAGGGACTAGCGGGACCTCCGGGGAGCTGTTTTTT.